This section outlines one TCR beta chain sequence together with its context. The antigen is undetermined. CDR3 size: 15 residues. Germline CDR1 and CDR2: MGHDK and SYGVNS. Unmatched junction bases numbered 7, after V lost 3 bases and J lost 8 bases. PCR used 60 Vbeta primers and 13 Jbeta primers. Sequenced by immunoSEQ multiplex PCR; TCRdb stores in-frame clones only, minus some. The sample records over 110,000 clones, 82% being singletons. The data are from a study of cytomegalovirus exposure and HLA in healthy donors. Study-wide points: Among TCR beta chains, those listed as cytomegalovirus-associated numbered around 180. Presence/absence analyses assumed roughly uniform sequencing depth across donors.

V and J are TRBV25-1 and TRBJ1-4; TRBD1 agrees at 9 bases. The sequence was collected from a male donor in good health and CMV-seronegative. Sample: PBMCs. CDR3 in DNA: TGTGCCAGCAGTGATTCGGGACAGGGCCGGGAAAAACTGTTTTTT. This gives the protein CASSDSGQGREKLFF.